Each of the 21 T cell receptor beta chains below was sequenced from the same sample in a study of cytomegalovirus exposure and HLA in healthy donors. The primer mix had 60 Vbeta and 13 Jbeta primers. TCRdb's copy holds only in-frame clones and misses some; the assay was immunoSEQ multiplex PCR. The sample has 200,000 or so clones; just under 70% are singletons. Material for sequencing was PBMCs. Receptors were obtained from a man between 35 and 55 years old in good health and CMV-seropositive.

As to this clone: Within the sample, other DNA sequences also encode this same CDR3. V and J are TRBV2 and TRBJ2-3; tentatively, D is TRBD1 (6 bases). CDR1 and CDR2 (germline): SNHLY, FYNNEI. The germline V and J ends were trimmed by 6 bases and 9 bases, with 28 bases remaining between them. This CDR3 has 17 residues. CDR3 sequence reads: CASRPLDSPGSIGTQYF. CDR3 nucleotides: TGTGCCAGCAGACCATTGGACAGCCCCGGATCTATAGGCACGCAGTATTTT.

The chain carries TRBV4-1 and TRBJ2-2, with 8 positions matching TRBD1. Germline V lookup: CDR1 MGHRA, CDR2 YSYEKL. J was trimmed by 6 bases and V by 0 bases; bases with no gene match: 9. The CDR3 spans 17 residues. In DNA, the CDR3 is TGCGCCAGCAGCCAAGAGGGACAGGTTGATAGTCCCGGGGAGCTGTTTTTT. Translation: CASSQEGQVDSPGELFF.

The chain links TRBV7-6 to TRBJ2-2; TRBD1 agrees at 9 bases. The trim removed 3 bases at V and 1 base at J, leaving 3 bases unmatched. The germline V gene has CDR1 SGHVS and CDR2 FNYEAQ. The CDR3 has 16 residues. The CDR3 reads CASSFGQGLNTGELFF. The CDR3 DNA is TGTGCCAGCAGCTTCGGACAGGGGCTGAACACCGGGGAGCTGTTTTTT. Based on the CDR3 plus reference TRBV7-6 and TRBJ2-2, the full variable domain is GAGVSQSPRYKVTKRGQDVALRCDPISGHVSLYWYRQALGQGPEFLTYFNYEAQQDKSGLPNDRFSAERPEGSISTLTIQRTEQRDSAMYRCASSFGQGLNTGELFFGEGSRLTVL.

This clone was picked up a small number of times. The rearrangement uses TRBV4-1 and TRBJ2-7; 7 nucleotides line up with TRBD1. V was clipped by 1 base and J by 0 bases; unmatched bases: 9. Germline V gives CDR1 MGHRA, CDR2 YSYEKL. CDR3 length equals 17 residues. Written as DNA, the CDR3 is TGCGCCAGCAGCCAAGGACCGGGACAGCGACGCTCCTACGAGCAGTACTTC. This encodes CASSQGPGQRRSYEQYF.

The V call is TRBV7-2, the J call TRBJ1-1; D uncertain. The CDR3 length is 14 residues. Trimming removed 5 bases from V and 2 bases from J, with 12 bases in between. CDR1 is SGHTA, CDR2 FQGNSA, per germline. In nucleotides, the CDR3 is TGTGCCAGCAGCCTCAGGTCAGGAAACACTGAAGCTTTCTTT. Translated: CASSLRSGNTEAFF. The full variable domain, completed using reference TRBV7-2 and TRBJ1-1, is GAGVSQSPSNKVTEKGKDVELRCDPISGHTALYWYRQSLGQGLEFLIYFQGNSAPDKSGLPSDRFSAERTGGSVSTLTIQRTQQEDSAVYLCASSLRSGNTEAFFGQGTRLTVV.

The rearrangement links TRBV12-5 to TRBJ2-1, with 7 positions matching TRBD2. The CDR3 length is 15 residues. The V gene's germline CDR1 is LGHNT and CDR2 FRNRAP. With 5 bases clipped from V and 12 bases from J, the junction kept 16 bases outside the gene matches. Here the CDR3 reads CASGPLRGMPGGQFF. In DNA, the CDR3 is TGTGCTAGTGGTCCGCTGCGCGGAATGCCGGGGGGGCAGTTCTTC.

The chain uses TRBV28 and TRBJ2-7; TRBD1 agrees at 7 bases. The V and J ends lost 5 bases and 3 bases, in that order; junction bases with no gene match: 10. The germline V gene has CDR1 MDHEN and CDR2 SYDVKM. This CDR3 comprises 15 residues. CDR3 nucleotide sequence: TGTGCCAGCAGTGACGGACAGGAGGTCAACTACGAGCAGTACTTC. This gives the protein CASSDGQEVNYEQYF.

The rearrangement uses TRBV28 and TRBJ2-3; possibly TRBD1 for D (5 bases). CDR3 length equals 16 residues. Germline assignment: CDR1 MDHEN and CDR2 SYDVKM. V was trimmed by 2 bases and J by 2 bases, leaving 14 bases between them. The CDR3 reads CASSLKTESYTDTQYF. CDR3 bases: TGTGCCAGCAGTTTAAAGACAGAATCCTACACAGATACGCAGTATTTT.

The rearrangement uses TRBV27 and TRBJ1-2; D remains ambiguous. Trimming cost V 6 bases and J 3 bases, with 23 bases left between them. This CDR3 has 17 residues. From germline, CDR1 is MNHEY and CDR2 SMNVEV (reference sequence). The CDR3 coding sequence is TGTGCCAGCAGACCCCCAGTTCGAACACCGTTCTACTATGGCTACACCTTC. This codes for CASRPPVRTPFYYGYTF.

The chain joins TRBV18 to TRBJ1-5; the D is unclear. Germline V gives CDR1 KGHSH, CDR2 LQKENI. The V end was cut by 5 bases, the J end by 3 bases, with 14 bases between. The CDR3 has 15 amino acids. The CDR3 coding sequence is TGTGCCAGCTCATTGAGCAGGATTCCCAATCAGCCCCAGCATTTT. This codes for CASSLSRIPNQPQHF.

The chain's CDR3 is CASSLDPRGGREQFF. CDR3 in DNA: TGTGCCAGCAGTTTGGACCCACGTGGGGGCCGCGAGCAGTTCTTC. The chain uses TRBV28 and TRBJ2-1, with D possibly matching TRBD1 (6 bases). This CDR3 is built from 15 residues. Trimming cost V 3 bases and J 10 bases, with 19 bases left between them. Germline V gene lookup returns CDR1 MDHEN and CDR2 SYDVKM.

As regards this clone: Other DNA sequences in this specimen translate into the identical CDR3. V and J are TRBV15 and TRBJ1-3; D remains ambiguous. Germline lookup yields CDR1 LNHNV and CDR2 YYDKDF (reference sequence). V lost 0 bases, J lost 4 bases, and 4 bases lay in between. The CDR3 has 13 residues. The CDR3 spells CATSRDLGNTIYF. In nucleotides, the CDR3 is TGTGCCACCAGCAGAGATCTCGGAAACACCATATATTTT.

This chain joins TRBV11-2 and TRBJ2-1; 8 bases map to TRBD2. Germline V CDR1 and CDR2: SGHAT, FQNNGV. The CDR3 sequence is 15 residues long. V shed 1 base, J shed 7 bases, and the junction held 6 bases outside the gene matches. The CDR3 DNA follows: TGTGCCAGCAGCTTAGTCCGGGGGGGCCAAAATGAGCAGTTCTTC. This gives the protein CASSLVRGGQNEQFF.

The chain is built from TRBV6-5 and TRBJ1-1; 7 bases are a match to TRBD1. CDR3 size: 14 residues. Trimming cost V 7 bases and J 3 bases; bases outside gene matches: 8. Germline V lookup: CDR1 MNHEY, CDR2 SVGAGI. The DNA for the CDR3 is TGTGCCAGCACGCGGTGGACAGGAGACACTGAAGCTTTCTTT. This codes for CASTRWTGDTEAFF.

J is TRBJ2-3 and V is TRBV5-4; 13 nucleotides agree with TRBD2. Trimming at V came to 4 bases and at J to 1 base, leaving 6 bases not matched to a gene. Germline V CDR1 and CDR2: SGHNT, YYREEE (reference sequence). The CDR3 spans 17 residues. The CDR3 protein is CASSRQGTSGGTDTQYF. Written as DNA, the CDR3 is TGTGCCAGCAGCCGGCAGGGGACTAGCGGGGGCACAGATACGCAGTATTTT.

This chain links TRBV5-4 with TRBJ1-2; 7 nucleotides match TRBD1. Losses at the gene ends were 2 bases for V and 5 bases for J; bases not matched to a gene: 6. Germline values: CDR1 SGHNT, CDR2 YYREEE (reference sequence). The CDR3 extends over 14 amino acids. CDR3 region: CASSLEGARYGYTF. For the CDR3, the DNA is TGTGCCAGCAGCTTAGAGGGGGCGCGGTATGGCTACACCTTC.

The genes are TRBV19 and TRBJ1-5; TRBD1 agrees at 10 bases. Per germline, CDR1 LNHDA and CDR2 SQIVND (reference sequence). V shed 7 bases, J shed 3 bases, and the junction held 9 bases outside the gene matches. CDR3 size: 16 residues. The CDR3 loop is CASTSMGQGFNQPQHF. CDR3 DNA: TGTGCCAGTACGTCTATGGGACAGGGGTTCAATCAGCCCCAGCATTTT.

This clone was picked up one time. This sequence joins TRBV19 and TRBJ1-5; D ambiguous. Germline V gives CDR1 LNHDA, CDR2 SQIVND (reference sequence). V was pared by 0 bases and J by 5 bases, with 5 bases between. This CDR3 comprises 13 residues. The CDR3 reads CASSIDPDQPQHF. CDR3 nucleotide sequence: TGTGCCAGTAGTATAGACCCAGATCAGCCCCAGCATTTT.

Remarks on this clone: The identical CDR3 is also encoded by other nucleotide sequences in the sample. For the CDR3, the DNA is TGCGCCAGCAGCTTGACTCCCTCCTACGAGCAGTACTTC. It codes for CASSLTPSYEQYF. V gene TRBV5-1 combines with J gene TRBJ2-7; no firm D call. Germline values: CDR1 SGHRS, CDR2 YFSETQ. With 1 base removed from V and 0 bases from J, the gap between germline ends came to 5 bases. The CDR3 sequence is 13 residues long.

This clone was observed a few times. The CDR3 loop is CASSLNGGNSEEQYF. DNA of the CDR3: TGTGCCAGCAGTTTAAACGGGGGGAATTCGGAAGAGCAGTACTTC. The J gene is TRBJ2-7, the V gene TRBV27; TRBD2 aligns across 7 bases. The CDR3 is made up of 15 amino acids. From germline, CDR1 is MNHEY and CDR2 SMNVEV (reference sequence). The V gene end was trimmed by 2 bases and the J gene end by 7 bases; junction bases not matched to a gene: 11.

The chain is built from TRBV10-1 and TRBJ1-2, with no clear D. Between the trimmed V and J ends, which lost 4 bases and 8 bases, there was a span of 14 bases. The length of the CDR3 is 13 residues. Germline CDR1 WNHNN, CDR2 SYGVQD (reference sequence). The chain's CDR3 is CASSANSGAGYTF. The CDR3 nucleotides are TGCGCCAGCAGTGCTAATTCAGGTGCCGGCTACACCTTC.